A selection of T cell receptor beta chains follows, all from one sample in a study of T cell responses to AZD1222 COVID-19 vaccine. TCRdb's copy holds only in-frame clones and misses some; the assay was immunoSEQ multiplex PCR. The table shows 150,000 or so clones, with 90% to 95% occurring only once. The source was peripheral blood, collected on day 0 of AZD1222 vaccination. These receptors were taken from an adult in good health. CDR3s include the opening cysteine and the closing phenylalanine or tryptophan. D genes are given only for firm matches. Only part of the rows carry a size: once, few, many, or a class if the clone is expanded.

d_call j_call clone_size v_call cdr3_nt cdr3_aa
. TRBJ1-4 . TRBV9 TGTGCCAGCGGAAAGGGAGTGCGTGATGAAAAACTGTTTTTT CASGKGVRDEKLFF
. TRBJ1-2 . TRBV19 TGTGCCAGTAGTATTGGCCAGGCCAACTATGGCTACACCTTC CASSIGQANYGYTF
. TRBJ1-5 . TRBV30 TGTGCCTGGACCACAGGGTCAAATCAGCCCCAGCATTTT CAWTTGSNQPQHF
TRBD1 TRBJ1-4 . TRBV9 TGTGCCAGCAGCGTAGTCGGACAGGAGGTCGCTTTT CASSVVGQEVAF
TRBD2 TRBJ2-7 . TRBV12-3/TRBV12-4 TGTGCCAGCAGTAACCGGGAGGGCAGCGAGCAGTACTTC CASSNREGSEQYF
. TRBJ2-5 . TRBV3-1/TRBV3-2 TGTGCCAGCAGCCAAGATACCGGCCAAGAGACCCAGTACTTC CASSQDTGQETQYF
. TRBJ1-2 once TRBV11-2 TGTGCCAGCAGCTCAAGGAGAGGCTACACCTTC CASSSRRGYTF
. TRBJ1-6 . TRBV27 TGTGCCAGCACCACCTACGGGAACCTTAATTCACCCCTCCACTTT CASTTYGNLNSPLHF
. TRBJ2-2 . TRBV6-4 TGTGCCAGCAGAGAAACGAACACCGGGGAGCTGTTTTTT CASRETNTGELFF
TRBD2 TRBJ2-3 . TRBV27 TGTGCCAGCAACCTTAGCGGGGGCCTCACAGATACGCAGTATTTT CASNLSGGLTDTQYF
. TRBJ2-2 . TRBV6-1 TGTGCCAGCAGTGAACTTGCGAACACCGGGGAGCTGTTTTTT CASSELANTGELFF
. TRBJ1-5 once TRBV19 TGTGCCAGTAGTATAAACAGAGGAGGCAATCAGCCCCAGCATTTT CASSINRGGNQPQHF
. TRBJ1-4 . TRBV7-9 TGTGCCAGCAGCTTAGTGGGGGCATGGGAAAAACTGTTTTTT CASSLVGAWEKLFF